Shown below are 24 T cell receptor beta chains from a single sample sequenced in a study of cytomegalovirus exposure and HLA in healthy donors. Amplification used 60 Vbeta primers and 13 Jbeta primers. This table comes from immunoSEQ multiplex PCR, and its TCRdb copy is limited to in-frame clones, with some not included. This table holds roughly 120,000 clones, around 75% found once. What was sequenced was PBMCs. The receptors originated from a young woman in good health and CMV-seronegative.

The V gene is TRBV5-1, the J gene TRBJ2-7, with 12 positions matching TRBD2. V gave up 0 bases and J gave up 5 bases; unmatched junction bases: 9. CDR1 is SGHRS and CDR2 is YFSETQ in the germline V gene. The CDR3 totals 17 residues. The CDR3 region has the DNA TGCGCCAGCAGCTTGGCAAATCGACTAGCGGGAGTAAACGAGCAGTACTTC. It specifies CASSLANRLAGVNEQYF.

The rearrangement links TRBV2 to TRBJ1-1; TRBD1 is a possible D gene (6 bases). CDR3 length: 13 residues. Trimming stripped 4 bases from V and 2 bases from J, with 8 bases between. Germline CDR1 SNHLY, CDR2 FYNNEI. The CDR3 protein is CASSGDINTEAFF. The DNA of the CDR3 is TGTGCCAGCAGTGGGGACATCAACACTGAAGCTTTCTTT.

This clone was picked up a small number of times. CDR3 residues: CAWSDLGQGIGQPQHF. The CDR3 nucleotides are TGTGCCTGGAGTGACCTGGGACAGGGGATCGGTCAGCCCCAGCATTTT. The rearrangement joins TRBV30 to TRBJ1-5; 10 bases fit TRBD1. Per the germline V gene, CDR1 is GTSNPN and CDR2 is SVGIG (reference sequence). The CDR3 contains 16 residues. Trimming removed 1 base from V and 6 bases from J; junction bases left unmatched: 9.

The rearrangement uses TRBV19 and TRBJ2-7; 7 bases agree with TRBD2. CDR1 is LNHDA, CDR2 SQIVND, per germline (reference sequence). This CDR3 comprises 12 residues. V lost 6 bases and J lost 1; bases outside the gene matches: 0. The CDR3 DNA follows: TGTGCCAGTAGAGCGGGGTCCTACGAGCAGTACTTC. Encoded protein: CASRAGSYEQYF.

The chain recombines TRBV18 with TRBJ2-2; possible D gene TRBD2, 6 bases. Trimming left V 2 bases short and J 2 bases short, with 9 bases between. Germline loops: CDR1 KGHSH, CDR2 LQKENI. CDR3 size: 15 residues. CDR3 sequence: CASSPTSSNTGELFF. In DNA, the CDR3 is TGTGCCAGCTCACCAACTAGCAGTAACACCGGGGAGCTGTTTTTT.

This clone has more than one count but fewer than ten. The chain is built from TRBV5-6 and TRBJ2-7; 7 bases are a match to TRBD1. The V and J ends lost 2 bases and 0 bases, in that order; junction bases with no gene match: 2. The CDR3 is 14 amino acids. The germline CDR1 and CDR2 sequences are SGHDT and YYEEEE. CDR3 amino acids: CASSLQGSSYEQYF. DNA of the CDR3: TGTGCCAGCAGCTTACAGGGGAGCTCCTACGAGCAGTACTTC.

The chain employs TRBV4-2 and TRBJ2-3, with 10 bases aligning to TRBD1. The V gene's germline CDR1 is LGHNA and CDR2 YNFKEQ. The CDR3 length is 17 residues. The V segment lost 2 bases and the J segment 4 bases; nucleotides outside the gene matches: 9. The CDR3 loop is CASSQPQAGTGADTQYF. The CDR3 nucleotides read TGTGCCAGCAGCCAACCCCAGGCCGGGACAGGGGCAGATACGCAGTATTTT.

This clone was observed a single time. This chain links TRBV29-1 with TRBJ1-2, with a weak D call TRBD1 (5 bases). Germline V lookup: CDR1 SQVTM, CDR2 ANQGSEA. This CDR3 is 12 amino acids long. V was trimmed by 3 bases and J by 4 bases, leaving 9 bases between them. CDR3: CSVDRGSYGYTF. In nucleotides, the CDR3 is TGCAGCGTTGATAGGGGATCCTATGGCTACACCTTC.

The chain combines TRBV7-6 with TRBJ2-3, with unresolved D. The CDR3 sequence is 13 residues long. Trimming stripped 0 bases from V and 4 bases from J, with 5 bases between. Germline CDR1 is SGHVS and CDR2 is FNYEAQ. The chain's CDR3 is CASSLAPADTQYF. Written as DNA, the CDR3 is TGTGCCAGCAGCTTAGCCCCGGCAGATACGCAGTATTTT.

The CDR3 DNA reads as TGTGCCTGGAGTATCCGACAGAATGGCTACACCTTC. Encoded protein: CAWSIRQNGYTF. The rearrangement joins TRBV30 to TRBJ1-2, with a tentative D call TRBD1 (5 bases). Germline lookup yields CDR1 GTSNPN and CDR2 SVGIG (reference sequence). Deletions cut 2 bases from V and 6 bases from J, with 10 bases between. CDR3 length: 12 amino acids. The full variable domain, with the rest looked up from reference TRBV30 and TRBJ1-2, is SQTIHQWPATLVQPVGSPLSLECTVEGTSNPNLYWYRQAAGRGLQLLFYSVGIGQISSEVPQNLSASRPQDRQFILSSKKLLLSDSGFYLCAWSIRQNGYTFGSGTRLTVV.

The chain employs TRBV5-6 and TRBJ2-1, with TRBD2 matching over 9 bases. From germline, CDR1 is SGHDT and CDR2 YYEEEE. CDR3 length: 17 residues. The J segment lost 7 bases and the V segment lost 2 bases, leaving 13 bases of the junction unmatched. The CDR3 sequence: CASSLGRAGGPWNEQFF. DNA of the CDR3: TGTGCCAGCAGCTTAGGGAGGGCGGGGGGGCCTTGGAATGAGCAGTTCTTC.

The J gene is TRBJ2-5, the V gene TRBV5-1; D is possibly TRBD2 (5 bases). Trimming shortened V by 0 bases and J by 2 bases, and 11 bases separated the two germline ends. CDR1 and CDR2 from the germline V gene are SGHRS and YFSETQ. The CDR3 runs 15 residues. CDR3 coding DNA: TGCGCCAGCAGCTTGGTAGACGGAGGACAAGAGACCCAGTACTTC. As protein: CASSLVDGGQETQYF.

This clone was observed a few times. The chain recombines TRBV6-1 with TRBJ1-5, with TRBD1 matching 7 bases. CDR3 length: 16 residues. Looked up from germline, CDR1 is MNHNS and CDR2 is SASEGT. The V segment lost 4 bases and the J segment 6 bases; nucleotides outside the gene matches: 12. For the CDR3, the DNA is TGTGCCAGCAGTGCGGGGACAGCTAGCCGCGCTCAGCCCCAGCATTTT. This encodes CASSAGTASRAQPQHF.

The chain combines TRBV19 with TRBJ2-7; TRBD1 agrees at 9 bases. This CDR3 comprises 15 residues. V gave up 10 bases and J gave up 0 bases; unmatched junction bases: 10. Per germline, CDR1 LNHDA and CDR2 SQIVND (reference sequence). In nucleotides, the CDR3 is TGTGCCACCACTCTGGGGACAGGGCCCTCCTACGAGCAGTACTTC. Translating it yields CATTLGTGPSYEQYF.

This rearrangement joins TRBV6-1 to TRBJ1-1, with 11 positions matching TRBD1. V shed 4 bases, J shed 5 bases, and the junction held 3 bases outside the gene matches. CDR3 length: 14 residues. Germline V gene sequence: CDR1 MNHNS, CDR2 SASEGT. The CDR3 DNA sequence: TGTGCCAGCAGTGGGGGGACAGGGGGGACTGAAGCTTTCTTT. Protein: CASSGGTGGTEAFF.

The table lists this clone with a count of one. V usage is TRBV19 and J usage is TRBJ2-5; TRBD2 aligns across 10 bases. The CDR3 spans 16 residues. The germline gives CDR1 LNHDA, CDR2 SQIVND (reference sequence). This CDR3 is CACASSGASGGETQYF. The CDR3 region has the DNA TGTGCGTGTGCCAGCTCGGGGGCTAGCGGGGGAGAGACCCAGTACTTC.

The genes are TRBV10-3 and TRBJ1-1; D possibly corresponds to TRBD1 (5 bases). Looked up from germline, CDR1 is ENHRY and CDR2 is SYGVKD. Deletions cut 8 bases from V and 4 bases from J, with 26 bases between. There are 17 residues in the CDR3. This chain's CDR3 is CAIGPGSHGGGGTEAFF. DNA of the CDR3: TGTGCCATCGGTCCCGGGTCCCACGGTGGGGGGGGCACTGAAGCTTTCTTT.

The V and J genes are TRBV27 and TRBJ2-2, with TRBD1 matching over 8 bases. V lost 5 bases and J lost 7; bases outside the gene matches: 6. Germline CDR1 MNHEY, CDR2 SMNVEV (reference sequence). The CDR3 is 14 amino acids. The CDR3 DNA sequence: TGTGCCAGCAGTCCGGACAGGGCCGGCGGGGAGCTGTTTTTT. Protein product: CASSPDRAGGELFF.

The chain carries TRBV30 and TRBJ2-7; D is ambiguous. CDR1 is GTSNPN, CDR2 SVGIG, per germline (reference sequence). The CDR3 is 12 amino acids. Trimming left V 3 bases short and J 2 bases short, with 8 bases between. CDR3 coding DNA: TGTGCCTGGAGCTTCGTTCCCTACGAGCAGTACTTC. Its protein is CAWSFVPYEQYF.

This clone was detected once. The CDR3 here is CASSTRQGYGYTF. As DNA, the CDR3 is TGTGCCAGCAGCACCCGACAGGGCTATGGCTACACCTTC. This chain uses TRBV5-8 with TRBJ1-2; 7 nucleotides match TRBD1. This CDR3 is 13 amino acids long. V trimming: 4 bases; J trimming: 4 bases; junction bases outside the gene matches: 4. Germline loops: CDR1 SGHTS, CDR2 YDEGEE.

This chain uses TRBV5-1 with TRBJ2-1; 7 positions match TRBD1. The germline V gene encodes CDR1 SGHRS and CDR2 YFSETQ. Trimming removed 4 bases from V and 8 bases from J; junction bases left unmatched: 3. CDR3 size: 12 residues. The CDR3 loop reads CASSTTGYEQFF. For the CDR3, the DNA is TGCGCCAGCAGCACGACAGGGTATGAGCAGTTCTTC.

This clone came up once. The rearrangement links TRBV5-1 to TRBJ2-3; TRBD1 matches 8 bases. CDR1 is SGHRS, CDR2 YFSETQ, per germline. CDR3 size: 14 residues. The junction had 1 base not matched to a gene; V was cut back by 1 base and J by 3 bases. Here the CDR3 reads CASSLRQGTDTQYF. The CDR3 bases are TGCGCCAGCAGCTTGAGACAGGGGACAGATACGCAGTATTTT.

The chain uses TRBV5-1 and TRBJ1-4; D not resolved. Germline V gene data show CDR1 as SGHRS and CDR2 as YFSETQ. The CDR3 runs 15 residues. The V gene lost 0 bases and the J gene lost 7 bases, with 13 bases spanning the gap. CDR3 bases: TGCGCCAGCAGCTTGGTAAACGAGGCGGGTGAAAAACTGTTTTTT. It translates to CASSLVNEAGEKLFF.

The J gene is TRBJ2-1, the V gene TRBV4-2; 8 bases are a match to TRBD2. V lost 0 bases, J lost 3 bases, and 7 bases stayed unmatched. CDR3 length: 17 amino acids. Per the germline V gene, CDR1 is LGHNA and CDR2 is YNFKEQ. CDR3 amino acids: CASSQETRGDFYNEQFF. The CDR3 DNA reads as TGTGCCAGCAGCCAAGAGACGCGGGGGGACTTCTACAATGAGCAGTTCTTC.